This entry lists 3 T cell receptor beta chains sequenced from one sample in a study of T cell clonality in common variable immunodeficiency. These TCRs are of unknown antigen specificity. The protocol was immunoSEQ multiplex PCR, while the TCRdb copy is restricted to in-frame clones and leaves out a portion. This sample comprises over 25,000 clones, none seen once only. Study-level findings and limits: Reportedly, TCR beta sequences from common variable immunodeficiency showed fewer deletions and N-nucleotide insertions.

Sequencing was performed on peripheral blood mononuclear cells. All receptors derive from a human donor with common variable immunodeficiency.

A word on this clone: The missing CDR3 end, 3 residues past where the read stops, is filled in from the germline J gene. The rearrangement joins TRBV19 to TRBJ2-7; TRBD1 aligns across 9 bases. The CDR3 spans 16 residues. Trimming cost V 3 bases and J 0 bases; bases outside gene matches: 6. From germline, CDR1 is LNHDA and CDR2 SQIVND (reference sequence). The CDR3 sequence is CASSIAGQGHSYEQYF. Incomplete CDR3 DNA: TGTGCCAGTAGTATCGCGGGACAGGGTCACTCCTACGAG.

A remark on this clone: The read is 3 residues too short to cover the CDR3 end, so that end is filled in from the germline J gene. V is TRBV20-1 and J is TRBJ1-1, with no clear D. V shed 1 base and J shed 0 bases, with 12 bases lying between them. The V gene's germline CDR1 is DFQATT and CDR2 SNEGSKA (reference sequence). The CDR3 runs to 15 residues. The DNA read from the CDR3 is TGCAGTGCTAGAGTGAGACTCCGCTTGAACACTGAA. It is translated as CSARVRLRLNTE. The CDR3 reads in full as CSARVRLRLNTEAFF.

Only a few counts were recorded for this clone. The read ends 3 residues before the CDR3 terminus; that terminus is restored from the germline J gene. V gene TRBV2 combines with J gene TRBJ2-1, with 7 bases lining up with TRBD1. Trimming took 1 base from V and 4 from J; bases not matched to a gene: 4. Per the germline V gene, CDR1 is SNHLY and CDR2 is FYNNEI. The CDR3 length is 15 residues. Incomplete CDR3 DNA: TGTGCCAGCAGTGAAGAAAGGGGGCGATACAATGAG. It translates to CASSEERGRYNE. The whole CDR3 protein reads CASSEERGRYNEQFF.